Listed below are T cell receptor beta chains from one sample, sequenced in a study of beta chain features in type 1 diabetes. Profiling relied on immunoSEQ multiplex PCR, and the TCRdb table lists in-frame clones only, not all of them. Of roughly 450,000 clones listed, 9.5% to 12% are singletons. Sequenced: naive CD4+ T cells from blood. The source is a young woman in good health. CDR3s include the opening cysteine and the closing phenylalanine or tryptophan. D genes are given only for firm matches. A row's size may be missing; if present it is once, few, many or a size class.

size	V	D	J	DNA	CDR3
.	TRBV16	.	TRBJ1-6	TGTGCCAGCAGCCAATCGGGGACACCGAAACTAGGGTCACCCCTCCACTTT	CASSQSGTPKLGSPLHF
few	TRBV4-1	.	TRBJ1-1	TGCGCCAGCAGCCAATTCCTGGGCCTTGAAGCTTTCTTT	CASSQFLGLEAFF
few	TRBV6-5	TRBD1	TRBJ2-5	TGTGCCAGCAGGGAGACAGGGCAAGAGACCCAGTACTTC	CASRETGQETQYF
.	TRBV27	.	TRBJ2-1	TGTGCCAGCAGTTTATATACTAGCACTGTCCATGAGCAGTTCTTC	CASSLYTSTVHEQFF
few	TRBV9	TRBD2	TRBJ2-3	TGTGCCAGCAGCGCACCGGGACTAGCGGGAGGGCGGGCTAGCACAGATACGCAGTATTTT	CASSAPGLAGGRASTDTQYF
few	TRBV4-3	.	TRBJ2-3	TGCGCCAGCAGCCACGCTAGCACAGATACGCAGTATTTT	CASSHASTDTQYF
.	TRBV9	TRBD1	TRBJ2-3	TGTGCCAGCAGCGTCGATCCGGGACAGGGGACAGATACGCAGTATTTT	CASSVDPGQGTDTQYF
.	TRBV7-2	.	TRBJ2-7	TGTGCCAGCAGCTTAGGCCCCGGTAGCTCCTACGAGCAGTACTTC	CASSLGPGSSYEQYF
.	TRBV5-1	TRBD1	TRBJ2-1	TGCGCCAGCAGCTCCCGACAGGGGTCTTACAATGAGCAGTTCTTC	CASSSRQGSYNEQFF
.	TRBV4-2	.	TRBJ1-5	TGTGCCAGCAGCCAAGATGGCGCAGGGGTCCAGCCCCAGCATTTT	CASSQDGAGVQPQHF
.	TRBV18	TRBD1	TRBJ2-2	TGTGCCAGCTCACCGGACAGGGCGACCGGGGAGCTGTTTTTT	CASSPDRATGELFF
many	TRBV14	.	TRBJ2-4	TGTGCCAGCAGCCGCCTCGGGTCCGCCAAAAACATTCAGTACTTC	CASSRLGSAKNIQYF
.	TRBV9	.	TRBJ1-1	TGTGCCAGCAGCGTAGGCGTTGGGATGATGAACACTGAAGCTTTCTTT	CASSVGVGMMNTEAFF
.	TRBV9	.	TRBJ2-3	TGTGCCAGCAGCCCCGTGGAGGGGCGCACAGATACGCAGTATTTT	CASSPVEGRTDTQYF
.	TRBV6-1	TRBD2	TRBJ2-7	TGTGCCAGCAGTGCCCAGAGCCCCCAGCGGGGCGGGAGAGACGAGCAGTACTTC	CASSAQSPQRGGRDEQYF
few	TRBV7-2	TRBD2	TRBJ2-2	TGTGCCAGCAGCTTAGTGAGCGGGGCGAACACCGGGGAGCTGTTTTTT	CASSLVSGANTGELFF
few	TRBV2	.	TRBJ2-2	TGTGCCAGCAGTGTTGGATCGCCAGCAAACACCGGGGAGCTGTTTTTT	CASSVGSPANTGELFF
few	TRBV9	.	TRBJ1-4	TGTGCCAGCAGCCCCGAGGGGCTCCCCAATCGGGAAAAACTGTTTTTT	CASSPEGLPNREKLFF
.	TRBV5-1	.	TRBJ2-3	TGCGCCAGCAGCTTTAGGGTAGGAAGCACAGATACGCAGTATTTT	CASSFRVGSTDTQYF
.	TRBV2	.	TRBJ2-5	TGTGCCAGCAGCCCAGAAGAGACCCAGTACTTC	CASSPEETQYF
.	TRBV6-1	TRBD2	TRBJ2-5	TGTGCCAGCAACTCGCAAGGACTAGCGGGAGAGACCCAGTACTTC	CASNSQGLAGETQYF
.	TRBV5-4	.	TRBJ1-1	TGTGCCAGCAGCCTTCAAAGGGGTGACGGTACTGAAGCTTTCTTT	CASSLQRGDGTEAFF